Included here is one TCR beta chain sequence, with context. The data originate from a study of CD8 T cells in Susac syndrome. The RNA, roughly 0.5 to 1 ug, was put through reverse transcription using random hexamers. Coverage of TCR beta CDR3 amplification by immunoSEQ multiplex PCR extended to 54 Vbeta and 13 Jbeta. A single record per CDR3 protein comes from TCRdb applying MiXCR to the immunoSEQ multiplex PCR reads. The sample carries about 76,000 distinct CDR3 sequences, approximately 93% recorded once. This CDR3 comprises 15 residues. Trimming removed 6 bases from V and 10 bases from J; junction bases left unmatched: 15. CDR1 is MDHEN and CDR2 is SYDVKM in the germline V gene.

The source of this sequence is a human donor with Susac syndrome. The chain combines TRBV28 with TRBJ2-7; 10 positions match TRBD2. The sequencing sample was made of CD8+ T cells from PBMCs. The CDR3 DNA sequence: TGTGCCAGCAGCTATCCGGGACTAGCGACCTACGTTCAGTACTTC. Protein: CASSYPGLATYVQYF.